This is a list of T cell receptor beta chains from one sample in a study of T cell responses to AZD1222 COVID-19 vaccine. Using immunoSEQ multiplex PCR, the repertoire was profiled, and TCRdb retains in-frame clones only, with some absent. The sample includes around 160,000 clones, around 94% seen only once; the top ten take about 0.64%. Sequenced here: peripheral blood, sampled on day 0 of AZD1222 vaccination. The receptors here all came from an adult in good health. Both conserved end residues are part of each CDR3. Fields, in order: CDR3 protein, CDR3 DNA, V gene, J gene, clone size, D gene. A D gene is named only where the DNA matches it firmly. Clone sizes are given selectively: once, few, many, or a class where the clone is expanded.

CDR3aa: CAWSFRQGLYSPLHF; CDR3nt: TGTGCCTGGAGCTTTCGACAGGGGTTATATTCACCCCTCCACTTT; v_gene: TRBV30; j_gene: TRBJ1-6; abundance: -; d_gene: TRBD1
CDR3aa: CASSYSGLPSEKLFF; CDR3nt: TGTGCCAGCAGTTACTCGGGTCTGCCGAGTGAAAAACTGTTTTTT; v_gene: TRBV6-5; j_gene: TRBJ1-4; abundance: -; d_gene: -
CDR3aa: CASRGWSEAFF; CDR3nt: TGTGCCAGTCGTGGTTGGTCTGAAGCTTTCTTT; v_gene: TRBV19; j_gene: TRBJ1-1; abundance: -; d_gene: -
CDR3aa: CASSHGQGYTF; CDR3nt: TGTGCCAGCAGCCACGGACAGGGCTACACCTTC; v_gene: TRBV3-1/TRBV3-2; j_gene: TRBJ1-2; abundance: -; d_gene: -
CDR3aa: CASSFSTSGKGEQFF; CDR3nt: TGTGCCAGCAGTTTTAGCACTAGCGGGAAGGGTGAGCAGTTCTTC; v_gene: TRBV27; j_gene: TRBJ2-1; abundance: -; d_gene: TRBD2
CDR3aa: CSVESFVDSEAFF; CDR3nt: TGCAGCGTTGAATCTTTTGTGGACAGTGAAGCTTTCTTT; v_gene: TRBV29-1; j_gene: TRBJ1-1; abundance: -; d_gene: -
CDR3aa: CASSPGAANTEAFF; CDR3nt: TGTGCCAGCAGCCCCGGGGCAGCGAACACTGAAGCTTTCTTT; v_gene: TRBV7-8; j_gene: TRBJ1-1; abundance: -; d_gene: -
CDR3aa: CASSQEKFSPLHF; CDR3nt: TGTGCCAGCAGCCAAGAGAAATTCTCACCCCTCCACTTT; v_gene: TRBV3-1/TRBV3-2; j_gene: TRBJ1-6; abundance: -; d_gene: -
CDR3aa: CASSLGGTGQPQHF; CDR3nt: TGTGCCAGCAGCTTGGGGGGGACCGGTCAGCCCCAGCATTTT; v_gene: TRBV5-6; j_gene: TRBJ1-5; abundance: -; d_gene: -
CDR3aa: CASSPGHDQPQHF; CDR3nt: TGTGCCAGCAGTCCGGGACACGATCAGCCCCAGCATTTT; v_gene: TRBV6-6; j_gene: TRBJ1-5; abundance: -; d_gene: -
CDR3aa: CASRLGSGARGSPLHF; CDR3nt: TGTGCCAGCCGCCTCGGCAGTGGAGCCCGGGGTTCACCCCTCCACTTT; v_gene: TRBV28; j_gene: TRBJ1-6; abundance: -; d_gene: -
CDR3aa: CASSPQGGLGYTF; CDR3nt: TGTGCCAGCTCACCCCAGGGTGGGTTGGGCTACACCTTC; v_gene: TRBV18; j_gene: TRBJ1-2; abundance: -; d_gene: -
CDR3aa: CASSQPRDGAYEQYF; CDR3nt: TGTGCCAGCAGCCAACCCCGGGACGGAGCCTACGAGCAGTACTTC; v_gene: TRBV5-5; j_gene: TRBJ2-7; abundance: -; d_gene: -
CDR3aa: CASRASGGTYNEQFF; CDR3nt: TGTGCCAGTAGGGCTAGCGGAGGCACCTACAATGAGCAGTTCTTC; v_gene: TRBV19; j_gene: TRBJ2-1; abundance: -; d_gene: TRBD2
CDR3aa: CASSRMSGRAKTDTQYF; CDR3nt: TGTGCCAGTAGTCGGATGAGCGGGAGGGCCAAGACAGATACGCAGTATTTT; v_gene: TRBV19; j_gene: TRBJ2-3; abundance: -; d_gene: TRBD2
CDR3aa: CASSLDTRSNYGYTF; CDR3nt: TGTGCCAGCAGCTTAGATACCAGATCTAACTATGGCTACACCTTC; v_gene: TRBV11-2; j_gene: TRBJ1-2; abundance: -; d_gene: -
CDR3aa: CASSLGAGGGTTGELFF; CDR3nt: TGCGCCAGCAGCTTGGGGGCCGGCGGGGGTACCACCGGGGAGCTGTTTTTT; v_gene: TRBV5-1; j_gene: TRBJ2-2; abundance: -; d_gene: TRBD2
CDR3aa: CASSDGRQGATEAFF; CDR3nt: TGTGCCAGCAGCGATGGGAGACAGGGGGCCACTGAAGCTTTCTTT; v_gene: TRBV7-9; j_gene: TRBJ1-1; abundance: -; d_gene: TRBD1
CDR3aa: CASSQAGGYGYTF; CDR3nt: TGTGCCAGCAGCCAAGCGGGCGGCTATGGCTACACCTTC; v_gene: TRBV4-2; j_gene: TRBJ1-2; abundance: -; d_gene: -
CDR3aa: CATDGAAYGYTF; CDR3nt: TGTGCCACCGACGGGGCCGCTTATGGCTACACCTTC; v_gene: TRBV25-1; j_gene: TRBJ1-2; abundance: -; d_gene: -
CDR3aa: CASSDGEFEEKLFF; CDR3nt: TGTGCCAGCAGCGACGGGGAGTTCGAGGAAAAACTGTTTTTT; v_gene: TRBV9; j_gene: TRBJ1-4; abundance: -; d_gene: -
CDR3aa: CASREGSLAGNNEQFF; CDR3nt: TGCGCCAGCAGGGAAGGTTCCCTAGCGGGAAACAATGAGCAGTTCTTC; v_gene: TRBV4-1; j_gene: TRBJ2-1; abundance: -; d_gene: TRBD2
CDR3aa: CAISLAGNQPQHF; CDR3nt: TGTGCCATCAGTCTTGCTGGCAATCAGCCCCAGCATTTT; v_gene: TRBV10-3; j_gene: TRBJ1-5; abundance: once; d_gene: -
CDR3aa: CASSLTRTANYGYTF; CDR3nt: TGTGCCAGCAGTCTCACCCGGACAGCTAACTATGGCTACACCTTC; v_gene: TRBV27; j_gene: TRBJ1-2; abundance: -; d_gene: -
CDR3aa: CASSNRDVNQPQHF; CDR3nt: TGTGCCAGTAGTAACAGGGATGTAAATCAGCCCCAGCATTTT; v_gene: TRBV19; j_gene: TRBJ1-5; abundance: -; d_gene: -
CDR3aa: CASSLGEVTQYF; CDR3nt: TGTGCCAGCAGCTTGGGGGAGGTTACCCAGTACTTC; v_gene: TRBV5-4; j_gene: TRBJ2-5; abundance: few; d_gene: -
CDR3aa: CASTPRTGPSEQYF; CDR3nt: TGCGCCAGCACGCCCCGGACAGGGCCTAGCGAGCAGTACTTC; v_gene: TRBV5-1; j_gene: TRBJ2-7; abundance: -; d_gene: TRBD1
CDR3aa: CASTGQGRRNQPQHF; CDR3nt: TGTGCCAGCACCGGACAGGGCCGACGCAATCAGCCCCAGCATTTT; v_gene: TRBV28; j_gene: TRBJ1-5; abundance: -; d_gene: TRBD1
CDR3aa: CASSPVEDSPLHF; CDR3nt: TGTGCCAGCTCACCCGTAGAGGATTCACCCCTCCACTTT; v_gene: TRBV18; j_gene: TRBJ1-6; abundance: -; d_gene: -
CDR3aa: CASSSKSGSTDTQYF; CDR3nt: TGTGCCAGCAGCTCGAAGAGCGGGAGCACAGATACGCAGTATTTT; v_gene: TRBV5-4; j_gene: TRBJ2-3; abundance: -; d_gene: -
CDR3aa: CASSRTDMNTEAFF; CDR3nt: TGTGCCAGCTCCAGGACAGATATGAACACTGAAGCTTTCTTT; v_gene: TRBV18; j_gene: TRBJ1-1; abundance: -; d_gene: -
CDR3aa: CASSADSGEAFF; CDR3nt: TGTGCCAGCAGTGCAGACAGTGGCGAAGCTTTCTTT; v_gene: TRBV2; j_gene: TRBJ1-1; abundance: few; d_gene: -
CDR3aa: CAWSPRQGSYTF; CDR3nt: TGTGCCTGGAGTCCAAGACAGGGGAGCTACACCTTC; v_gene: TRBV30; j_gene: TRBJ1-2; abundance: -; d_gene: TRBD1
CDR3aa: CAGRWIPGPRRVTGELFF; CDR3nt: TGTGCCGGCCGGTGGATTCCGGGCCCCAGGAGGGTAACCGGGGAGCTGTTTTTT; v_gene: TRBV28; j_gene: TRBJ2-2; abundance: -; d_gene: -
CDR3aa: CASSRSTGELFF; CDR3nt: TGCGCCAGCAGCCGGTCCACCGGGGAGCTGTTTTTT; v_gene: TRBV4-1; j_gene: TRBJ2-2; abundance: -; d_gene: -
CDR3aa: CASRDGRSSAEAFF; CDR3nt: TGTGCCAGCAGAGACGGACGGTCGTCGGCTGAAGCTTTCTTT; v_gene: TRBV2; j_gene: TRBJ1-1; abundance: few; d_gene: -
CDR3aa: CASSQYIFTGRANEKLFF; CDR3nt: TGTGCCAGTAGCCAGTATATCTTCACCGGGAGGGCTAATGAAAAACTGTTTTTT; v_gene: TRBV19; j_gene: TRBJ1-4; abundance: once; d_gene: -
CDR3aa: CASRQTGTYEQYF; CDR3nt: TGTGCCAGCAGGCAGACGGGAACATACGAGCAGTACTTC; v_gene: TRBV5-8; j_gene: TRBJ2-7; abundance: -; d_gene: -
CDR3aa: CASSFLGQGANEQYF; CDR3nt: TGTGCCAGCAGTTTTCTGGGACAGGGGGCGAACGAGCAGTACTTC; v_gene: TRBV27; j_gene: TRBJ2-7; abundance: -; d_gene: TRBD1
CDR3aa: CASSLAGQGRYNYGYTF; CDR3nt: TGCGCCAGCAGCTTGGCCGGACAGGGCCGTTATAACTATGGCTACACCTTC; v_gene: TRBV5-1; j_gene: TRBJ1-2; abundance: -; d_gene: TRBD1
CDR3aa: CASRYGTVGEAFF; CDR3nt: TGTGCCAGCCGGTATGGGACAGTTGGTGAAGCTTTCTTT; v_gene: TRBV19; j_gene: TRBJ1-1; abundance: -; d_gene: TRBD1
CDR3aa: CASSLSYSGELFF; CDR3nt: TGTGCCAGCAGTTTATCGTACAGCGGGGAGCTGTTTTTT; v_gene: TRBV12-3/TRBV12-4; j_gene: TRBJ2-2; abundance: -; d_gene: -